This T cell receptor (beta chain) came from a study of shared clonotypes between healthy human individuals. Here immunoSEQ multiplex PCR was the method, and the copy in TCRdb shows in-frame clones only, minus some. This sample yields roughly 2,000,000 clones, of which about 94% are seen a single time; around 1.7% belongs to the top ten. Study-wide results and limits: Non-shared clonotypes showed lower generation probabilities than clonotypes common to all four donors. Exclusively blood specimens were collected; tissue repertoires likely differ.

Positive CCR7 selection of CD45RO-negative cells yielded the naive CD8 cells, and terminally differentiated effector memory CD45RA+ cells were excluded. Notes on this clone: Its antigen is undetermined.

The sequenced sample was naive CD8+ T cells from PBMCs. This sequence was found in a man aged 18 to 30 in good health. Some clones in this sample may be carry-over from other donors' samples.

CDR3 DNA sequence: TGTGCCAGCAGGGCTAAGGGACTAGCGGAAGAGACCCAGTACTTC. As protein: CASRAKGLAEETQYF. This chain joins TRBV7-9 and TRBJ2-5; 11 bases are a match to TRBD2. The germline V gene encodes CDR1 SEHNR and CDR2 FQNEAQ (reference sequence). The CDR3 runs to 15 residues. The J segment lost 3 bases and the V segment lost 6 bases, leaving 6 bases of the junction unmatched.